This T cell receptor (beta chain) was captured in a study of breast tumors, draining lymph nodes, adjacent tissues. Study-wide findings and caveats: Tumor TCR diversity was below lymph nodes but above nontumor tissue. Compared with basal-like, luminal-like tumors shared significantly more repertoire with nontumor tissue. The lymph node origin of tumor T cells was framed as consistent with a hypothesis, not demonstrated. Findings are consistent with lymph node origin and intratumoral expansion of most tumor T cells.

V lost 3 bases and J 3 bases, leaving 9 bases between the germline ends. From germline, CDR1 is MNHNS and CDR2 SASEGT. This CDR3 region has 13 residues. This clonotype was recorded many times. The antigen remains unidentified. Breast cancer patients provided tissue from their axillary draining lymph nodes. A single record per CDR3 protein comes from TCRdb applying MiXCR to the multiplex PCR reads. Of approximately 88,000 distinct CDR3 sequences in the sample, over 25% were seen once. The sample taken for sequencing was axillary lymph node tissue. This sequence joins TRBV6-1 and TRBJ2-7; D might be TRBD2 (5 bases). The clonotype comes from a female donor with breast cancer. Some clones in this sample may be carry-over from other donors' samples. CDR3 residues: CASSEWRNYEQYF. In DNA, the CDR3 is TGTGCCAGCAGTGAGTGGAGGAACTACGAGCAGTACTTC.